This TCR beta chain was captured by sequencing in a study of CD8 T cell repertoires and HIV-1 epitope variants. General study results and limits: Nine TCR beta clonotypes were antigen-specific, five or six apparently recognizing autologous or escape variants.

There are a few counts of this clone. Its antigen remains unidentified. Generated by immunoSEQ multiplex PCR, the TCRdb table keeps only in-frame clones and is missing some. This table has some 100,000 clones, approximately 70% appearing once. The germline V gene has CDR1 LGHNA and CDR2 YNFKEQ. CDR3 size: 15 residues. Trimming removed 3 bases from V and 3 bases from J, with 11 bases in between. The source of this sequence is a male donor with HIV. The sample taken for sequencing was uncultured baseline CD8+ T cells from peripheral blood mononuclear cells (PBMCs). The rearrangement uses TRBV4-2 and TRBJ2-2; D might be TRBD1 or TRBD2, each matching 6 bases. The DNA of the CDR3 is TGTGCCAGCAGCCACGAGAGGGGGGACACCGGGGAGCTGTTTTTT. Residues: CASSHERGDTGELFF.